Listed below are T cell receptor beta chains from one sample, sequenced in a study of T cell responses to AZD1222 COVID-19 vaccine. Profiled with immunoSEQ multiplex PCR; TCRdb holds only in-frame clones, not every one. The sample has under 150,000 clones; roughly 93% are singletons. Sequences were derived from peripheral blood, sampled on day 0 of AZD1222 vaccination. These TCRs come from an adult in good health. Both conserved end residues are part of each CDR3. Each record gives: V gene, clone size, D gene, J gene, CDR3 DNA, CDR3 protein. D genes are given only for firm matches. Clone size is shown for a subset of rows, as once, few, many or a class of expanded clone.

>TRBV28|-|-|TRBJ1-3
TGTGCCAGCAGTCCGGTCGGGAGCTCTGGAAACACCATATATTTT
CASSPVGSSGNTIYF
>TRBV12-3/TRBV12-4|-|-|TRBJ1-1
TGTGCCAGCAGTTTATGGGAGAACACTGAAGCTTTCTTT
CASSLWENTEAFF
>TRBV7-2|-|-|TRBJ2-7
TGTGCCAGCAGCCCGAACTCCTACGAGCAGTACTTC
CASSPNSYEQYF
>TRBV29-1|-|-|TRBJ1-1
TGCAGCGCTGAGACAGCAAACACTGAAGCTTTCTTT
CSAETANTEAFF
>TRBV2|-|-|TRBJ2-1
TGTGCCAGCAGTGAAGCGGGAGCCTCCTACAATGAGCAGTTCTTC
CASSEAGASYNEQFF
>TRBV2|-|TRBD2|TRBJ2-1
TGTGCCACCCTCAGGGATGGGCGCGGGAGCGGGAATGAGCAGTTCTTC
CATLRDGRGSGNEQFF
>TRBV4-3|-|-|TRBJ2-7
TGCGCCAGCAGCGCGGGACATCACTCCTACGAGCAGTACTTC
CASSAGHHSYEQYF
>TRBV27|-|-|TRBJ1-6
TGTGCCAGCAGTTCCGACAGGCCGGGGACCCATAATTCACCCCTCCACTTT
CASSSDRPGTHNSPLHF
>TRBV10-3|-|-|TRBJ2-1
TGTGCCATCAAGGAAGAAACTAGGCGGAATGAGCAGTTCTTC
CAIKEETRRNEQFF
>TRBV4-1|-|-|TRBJ1-4
TGCGCCAGCAGCCAAGATGGGGGAGGTCGGGAAAAACTGTTTTTT
CASSQDGGGREKLFF
>TRBV7-6|-|-|TRBJ2-5
TGTGCCAGCAGCTCCCTTGGGGATCCCCTGGGGGAGACCCAGTACTTC
CASSSLGDPLGETQYF
>TRBV18|-|TRBD1|TRBJ1-1
TGTGCCAGCTCACCAATTCACCCGACAGGGAAGTTTGCGAACACTGAAGCTTTCTTT
CASSPIHPTGKFANTEAFF
>TRBV5-1|-|-|TRBJ2-5
TGCGCCAGCAGCTTGGGTAGGCGGGAGACCCAGTACTTC
CASSLGRRETQYF
>TRBV7-2|-|TRBD1|TRBJ1-1
TGTGCCAGCAGCGACAGGGTTATCACTGAAGCTTTCTTT
CASSDRVITEAFF
>TRBV19|-|TRBD2|TRBJ2-7
TGTGCCAGTAGTTCAGGGACTAGCGGGATCTACGAGCAGTACTTC
CASSSGTSGIYEQYF
>TRBV6-2/TRBV6-3|-|-|TRBJ2-7
TGTGCCAGCAGTTCGCGGACGAGTTCCTACGAGCAGTACTTC
CASSSRTSSYEQYF
>TRBV9|-|TRBD1|TRBJ2-6
TGTGCCAGCAGCAGGGGGCCGAGCTCTGGGGCCAACGTCCTGACTTTC
CASSRGPSSGANVLTF
>TRBV28|-|-|TRBJ2-1
TGTGCCAGCAGCGATACCTTCGGGGACAAAGGTTCTGGCAATGAGCAGTTCTTC
CASSDTFGDKGSGNEQFF
>TRBV7-9|-|-|TRBJ1-3
TGTGCCAGCAGCTTTGGTACCGGTGGAAACACCATATATTTT
CASSFGTGGNTIYF
>TRBV14|-|-|TRBJ1-6
TGTGCCAGCAGCCAAGTAATTACAGGGTTTTCACCCCTCCACTTT
CASSQVITGFSPLHF
>TRBV18|-|-|TRBJ1-2
TGTGCCAGCTCACCACCGGTGACGGCCTATGGCTACACCTTC
CASSPPVTAYGYTF
>TRBV7-3|-|TRBD2|TRBJ2-2
TGTGCCAGCAGCCGAATAGCGGGCCGGAACACCGGGGAGCTGTTTTTT
CASSRIAGRNTGELFF
>TRBV28|-|TRBD2|TRBJ2-1
TGTGCCAGCAGTTTGTTAGCGGGGGGAAGCAATGAGCAGTTCTTC
CASSLLAGGSNEQFF
>TRBV11-1|-|TRBD1|TRBJ2-4
TGTGCCAGCAGCTTAGCGTCGGGGACAGGTGTAGGGAACATTCAGTACTTC
CASSLASGTGVGNIQYF
>TRBV7-2|-|-|TRBJ1-2
TGTGCCAGCAGCCCAGGAGGGCTCAGAACTAACTATGGCTACACCTTC
CASSPGGLRTNYGYTF
>TRBV19|-|-|TRBJ1-2
TGTGCCAGTAGGGACCGGGCCCGAGGACCTGATGGCTACACCTTC
CASRDRARGPDGYTF
>TRBV30|-|-|TRBJ1-2
TGTGCCTGGAGGCCTCCGGGACAAAAGGGCTACACCTTC
CAWRPPGQKGYTF
>TRBV4-2|-|TRBD1|TRBJ1-3
TGTGCCAGCAGCCAAGTAACAGGGGCTAACTCTGGAAACACCATATATTTT
CASSQVTGANSGNTIYF
>TRBV6-1|-|TRBD1|TRBJ1-1
TGTGCCAGCAGTGCTCCGGGACAGGGCCTGAACACTGAAGCTTTCTTT
CASSAPGQGLNTEAFF
>TRBV18|-|TRBD2|TRBJ2-2
TGTGCCAGCTCACCGTTGACTAGCGGGACGGCCGGGGAGCTGTTTTTT
CASSPLTSGTAGELFF
>TRBV19|-|TRBD1|TRBJ1-1
TGTGCCAGTAGATTATCCCAGGGGGCTATGAACACTGAAGCTTTCTTT
CASRLSQGAMNTEAFF
>TRBV27|once|-|TRBJ2-7
TGTGCCAGCAGTTTCGGCTTAACCTACGAGCAGTACTTC
CASSFGLTYEQYF
>TRBV5-4|-|TRBD2|TRBJ2-1
TGTGCCAGCAGCTTGGCACTAGCGGTCGAAGAGCAGTTCTTC
CASSLALAVEEQFF
>TRBV18|-|-|TRBJ1-1
TGTGCCAGCTCACCGCAGGAAGGGTGGGCTTACACTGAAGCTTTCTTT
CASSPQEGWAYTEAFF
>TRBV5-1|-|TRBD1|TRBJ1-5
TGCGCCAGCAGCTTGGTGGGTGACAGGGGGCATCAGCCCCAGCATTTT
CASSLVGDRGHQPQHF
>TRBV9|-|-|TRBJ1-3
TGTGCCAGCGCAGGTACAGACTCTGGAAACACCATATATTTT
CASAGTDSGNTIYF
>TRBV28|-|TRBD1|TRBJ1-4
TGTGCCAGCAGCCGAGGACAGGGGGCGATTAATGAAAAACTGTTTTTT
CASSRGQGAINEKLFF
>TRBV6-2/TRBV6-3|-|-|TRBJ1-2
TGTGCCAGCAGTTCCCTCAGGAGAGGCGACGGCTACACCTTC
CASSSLRRGDGYTF
>TRBV28|few|-|TRBJ1-5
TGTGCCAGCAGTTCCGCCCGAGACAGATATAGCAATCAGCCCCAGCATTTT
CASSSARDRYSNQPQHF
>TRBV19|-|-|TRBJ1-4
TGTGCCAGTAGCCAGGGGAGTCGACGGGGTGAAAAACTGTTTTTT
CASSQGSRRGEKLFF
>TRBV27|-|-|TRBJ2-7
TGTGCCACCCGGGGAGACACCAGCTCCTACGAGCAGTACTTC
CATRGDTSSYEQYF
>TRBV4-2|-|-|TRBJ2-1
TGTGCCAGCAGCCAAGGAGGGGTATGGACTTACAATGAGCAGTTCTTC
CASSQGGVWTYNEQFF
>TRBV10-2|-|-|TRBJ1-1
TGCGCCAGCAGTGAAGTACGGGAGTACACTGAAGCTTTCTTT
CASSEVREYTEAFF
>TRBV19|-|-|TRBJ1-2
TGTGCCAGTAGTATACTGGGACGGTTCTATGGCTACACCTTC
CASSILGRFYGYTF
>TRBV3-1/TRBV3-2|-|-|TRBJ1-3
TGTGCCAGCAGCCTAGGGTACTCTGGAAACACCATATATTTT
CASSLGYSGNTIYF
>TRBV28|-|-|TRBJ1-2
TGTGCCAGCAAATTGAACTATGGCTACACCTTC
CASKLNYGYTF
>TRBV2|-|TRBD1|TRBJ1-5
TGTGCCAGCAGTTCCCGGGACAGCGGTCGGGAGCCCCAGCATTTT
CASSSRDSGREPQHF
>TRBV27|-|-|TRBJ1-6
TGTGCCAGCACTCCTTCGGGGAGGAATTCACCCCTCCACTTT
CASTPSGRNSPLHF
>TRBV7-2|-|-|TRBJ1-1
TGTGCCAGCACCCTCTGGGGGACTGAAGCTTTCTTT
CASTLWGTEAFF
>TRBV2|-|-|TRBJ1-5
TGTGCCGGAGGGCAGGGCCCAAATCAGCCCCAGCATTTT
CAGGQGPNQPQHF
>TRBV6-2/TRBV6-3|-|TRBD1|TRBJ1-4
TGTGCCAGCAGTCAGGGACAGAGGAGAAAACTGTTTTTT
CASSQGQRRKLFF
>TRBV7-2|-|TRBD1|TRBJ2-5
TGTGCCAGCAGGCCCCCGGGACAGCAAGAGACCCAGTACTTC
CASRPPGQQETQYF
>TRBV19|-|-|TRBJ1-1
TGTGCCAGTAGGCCCGGGACGGGCGGTAGGACTGAAGCTTTCTTT
CASRPGTGGRTEAFF
>TRBV6-4|-|-|TRBJ1-5
TGTGCCAGCAGTCCGACGGGGTGGAATCAGCCCCAGCATTTT
CASSPTGWNQPQHF
>TRBV27|once|TRBD1|TRBJ2-6
TGTGCCAGCAGCAGGGGGCGAGCTTGGGCCAACGTCCTGACTTTC
CASSRGRAWANVLTF
>TRBV10-2|-|-|TRBJ1-3
TGCGCCAGCAGGGAACATATGGACACCATATATTTT
CASREHMDTIYF
>TRBV11-2|-|TRBD1|TRBJ1-2
TGTGCCAGCAGCTTAACAAGGTTCGCAGGACAGGGCGACACCTTC
CASSLTRFAGQGDTF
>TRBV10-2|-|-|TRBJ1-6
TGCGCCAGCAGTGAACAACGGTTCAATTCACCCCTCCACTTT
CASSEQRFNSPLHF
>TRBV30|once|-|TRBJ2-3
TGTGCCTGGAGTACCGGGAGATCAGATACGCAGTATTTT
CAWSTGRSDTQYF